The T cell receptor (beta chain) under discussion was sequenced for a study of T cells after yellow fever vaccination. Overall study context: When fractions had low cell numbers, they were prepared with SMART-Seq v4 Ultra Low Input.

This clonotype was found many times. The CDR3 sequence is 12 residues long. Trimming removed 5 bases from V and 0 bases from J, with 6 bases in between. Germline CDR1 reads SGHRS; CDR2 reads YFSETQ. TCRdb independently ran MiXCR on the 5' RACE reads; one entry per CDR3 protein. The sample shows about 360,000 distinct CDR3 sequences, 6.2% of them seen only once. V usage is TRBV5-1 and J usage is TRBJ2-7; no definite D call. The sequencing used PBMCs, collected 5 days after the yellow fever booster vaccination. The TCR comes from a man aged 25 to 45 who received the YFV17D yellow fever vaccine. CDR3 loop: CASRANSYEQYF. DNA of the CDR3: TGCGCCAGCAGGGCAAACTCCTACGAGCAGTACTTC. Filled out from reference TRBV5-1 and TRBJ2-7, the complete variable domain reads KAGVTQTPRYLIKTRGQQVTLSCSPISGHRSVSWYQQTPGQGLQFLFEYFSETQRNKGNFPGRFSGRQFSNSRSEMNVSTLELGDSALYLCASRANSYEQYFGPGTRLTVT.